This is a list of T cell receptor beta chains from one sample in a study of PD-1 blockade in classical Hodgkin lymphoma. Assay: immunoSEQ multiplex PCR; the TCRdb copy retains only in-frame clones and omits some. Of about 97,000 clones in the sample, 75% to 90% were seen once. The sample in question was peripheral blood mononuclear cells (PBMCs), obtained at baseline. The receptors derive from a human donor with classical Hodgkin lymphoma. The CDR3 runs from the conserved cysteine through the conserved F or W. Fields, in order: V gene, D gene, clone size, J gene, CDR3 DNA, CDR3 protein. The D gene is left open where the match is weak. Clone size is given for some rows only: seen once, a few or many times, or a class if the clone is expanded.

V gene: TRBV4-1; D gene: NA; clone size: NA; J gene: TRBJ1-2; CDR3 DNA: TGCGCCAGCAGCCAAGGAGGGACCCTAAACTATGGCTACACCTTC; CDR3 protein: CASSQGGTLNYGYTF
V gene: TRBV7-3; D gene: TRBD2; clone size: once; J gene: TRBJ2-2; CDR3 DNA: TGTGCCAGCAGGAAACCGGGACTAGCGGGAAAGGCCGGGGAGCTGTTTTTT; CDR3 protein: CASRKPGLAGKAGELFF
V gene: TRBV6-5; D gene: NA; clone size: NA; J gene: TRBJ2-7; CDR3 DNA: TGTGCCAGCAGTTACCGGGACTCCCGCTCCTACGAGCAGTACTTC; CDR3 protein: CASSYRDSRSYEQYF
V gene: TRBV27; D gene: TRBD1; clone size: NA; J gene: TRBJ2-3; CDR3 DNA: TGTGCCAGCAGCCGAGACAGGGGTTATAGCACAGATACGCAGTATTTT; CDR3 protein: CASSRDRGYSTDTQYF
V gene: TRBV18; D gene: NA; clone size: NA; J gene: TRBJ1-1; CDR3 DNA: TGTGCCAGCTCACCTCAGACAGCGGGGGACACTGAAGCTTTCTTT; CDR3 protein: CASSPQTAGDTEAFF
V gene: TRBV9; D gene: TRBD1; clone size: NA; J gene: TRBJ2-7; CDR3 DNA: TGTGCCAGCAGCGTAGCTTTCCAGGGGGCCTACGAGCAGTACTTC; CDR3 protein: CASSVAFQGAYEQYF
V gene: TRBV9; D gene: NA; clone size: NA; J gene: TRBJ2-7; CDR3 DNA: TGTGCCAGCAGCGTAGCTCGAGCAGGGGACTACGAGCAGTACTTC; CDR3 protein: CASSVARAGDYEQYF
V gene: TRBV10-3; D gene: NA; clone size: NA; J gene: TRBJ2-7; CDR3 DNA: TGTGCCATCAGTGAGTCTATAAGGGCCTCCTACGAGCAGTACTTC; CDR3 protein: CAISESIRASYEQYF
V gene: TRBV11-2; D gene: TRBD2; clone size: NA; J gene: TRBJ2-7; CDR3 DNA: TGTGCCAGCAGCTCGACTAGCGGTCCCTACGAGCAGTACTTC; CDR3 protein: CASSSTSGPYEQYF
V gene: TRBV29-1; D gene: NA; clone size: NA; J gene: TRBJ1-1; CDR3 DNA: TGCAGCGTTTCTCAGGCCGTGGGCACTGAAGCTTTCTTT; CDR3 protein: CSVSQAVGTEAFF
V gene: TRBV2; D gene: NA; clone size: NA; J gene: TRBJ1-5; CDR3 DNA: TGTGCCAGCAGTGGAAGGCAAGATAGCAATCAGCCCCAGCATTTT; CDR3 protein: CASSGRQDSNQPQHF
V gene: TRBV5-1; D gene: NA; clone size: NA; J gene: TRBJ2-1; CDR3 DNA: TGCGCCAGCAGCTTGCAGGGGGGCTCCTACAATGAGCAGTTCTTC; CDR3 protein: CASSLQGGSYNEQFF
V gene: TRBV29-1; D gene: TRBD1; clone size: NA; J gene: TRBJ1-2; CDR3 DNA: TGCAGCGTTACAGGGGTGTGGGCGAGCTATGGCTACACCTTC; CDR3 protein: CSVTGVWASYGYTF
V gene: TRBV19; D gene: NA; clone size: NA; J gene: TRBJ2-1; CDR3 DNA: TGTGCCAGTAGTATAGTGGTGTCGGGGGCCTACAATGAGCAGTTCTTC; CDR3 protein: CASSIVVSGAYNEQFF
V gene: TRBV28; D gene: TRBD1; clone size: NA; J gene: TRBJ1-5; CDR3 DNA: TGTGCCAGCAGTTTTCGACAGGGGGAAAATCAGCCCCAGCATTTT; CDR3 protein: CASSFRQGENQPQHF
V gene: TRBV7-2; D gene: NA; clone size: few; J gene: TRBJ1-5; CDR3 DNA: TGTGCCAGCAGCCTGCGAGGCTGGGAAAGGCAGCCCCAGCATTTT; CDR3 protein: CASSLRGWERQPQHF
V gene: TRBV7-6; D gene: NA; clone size: once; J gene: TRBJ2-3; CDR3 DNA: TGTGCCAGCAGCCCCTGGACGCCTAAGGTCACAGATACGCAGTATTTT; CDR3 protein: CASSPWTPKVTDTQYF
V gene: TRBV21-1; D gene: NA; clone size: NA; J gene: TRBJ2-5; CDR3 DNA: TGTGCCAGCAGCTCTTCCAGGGGGGTTGGAGAGGAGGGGAGGCGGACCCAGTACTTC; CDR3 protein: CASSSSRGVGEEGRRTQYF
V gene: TRBV29-1; D gene: TRBD1; clone size: once; J gene: TRBJ1-1; CDR3 DNA: TGCAGCGTTCAGGGACAGTACAACACTGAAGCTTTCTTT; CDR3 protein: CSVQGQYNTEAFF
V gene: TRBV2; D gene: TRBD1; clone size: NA; J gene: TRBJ2-3; CDR3 DNA: TGTGCCACCCGGGACAGGGACCACACAGATACGCAGTATTTT; CDR3 protein: CATRDRDHTDTQYF
V gene: TRBV4-3; D gene: NA; clone size: NA; J gene: TRBJ1-1; CDR3 DNA: TGCGCCAGCAGCCAAGATCCGACAGGAGCGGGTGAAGCTTTCTTT; CDR3 protein: CASSQDPTGAGEAFF
V gene: TRBV13; D gene: TRBD1; clone size: once; J gene: TRBJ2-7; CDR3 DNA: TGTGCCAGCAGCCTGGACAGGGTTACCTACGAGCAGTACTTC; CDR3 protein: CASSLDRVTYEQYF
V gene: TRBV10-1; D gene: NA; clone size: NA; J gene: TRBJ2-6; CDR3 DNA: TGCGCCAGCAGTGAGTCGCTACAGGAAATCTCTGGGGCCAACGTCCTGACTTTC; CDR3 protein: CASSESLQEISGANVLTF
V gene: TRBV18; D gene: NA; clone size: NA; J gene: TRBJ1-1; CDR3 DNA: TGTGCCAGCTCACCCGACGTGGTGGCAGCCTCTGAAGCTTTCTTT; CDR3 protein: CASSPDVVAASEAFF
V gene: TRBV5-4; D gene: NA; clone size: NA; J gene: TRBJ1-1; CDR3 DNA: TGTGCCAGCAGCGGACACGGGACGGGGAACACTGAAGCTTTCTTT; CDR3 protein: CASSGHGTGNTEAFF
V gene: TRBV7-2; D gene: NA; clone size: NA; J gene: TRBJ1-3; CDR3 DNA: TGTGCCAGCAGCGACCGGGGCCTCTCTGGAAACACCATATATTTT; CDR3 protein: CASSDRGLSGNTIYF
V gene: TRBV19; D gene: NA; clone size: NA; J gene: TRBJ1-1; CDR3 DNA: TGTGCCAGTAGTATAAAGAGGGGGGGCACTGAAGCTTTCTTT; CDR3 protein: CASSIKRGGTEAFF
V gene: TRBV11-2; D gene: TRBD2; clone size: NA; J gene: TRBJ2-1; CDR3 DNA: TGTGCCAGCCAACGGGGGGGAGGGAGGTACAATGAGCAGTTCTTC; CDR3 protein: CASQRGGGRYNEQFF
V gene: TRBV28; D gene: NA; clone size: NA; J gene: TRBJ2-5; CDR3 DNA: TGTGCCAGCAGTTTTTTGGGCGCTGGAAAAGAGACCCAGTACTTC; CDR3 protein: CASSFLGAGKETQYF
V gene: TRBV27; D gene: TRBD1; clone size: NA; J gene: TRBJ2-7; CDR3 DNA: TGTGCCAGCAGCTTCCGACAGGGGTTGGGGCTGCACGAGCAGTACTTC; CDR3 protein: CASSFRQGLGLHEQYF
V gene: TRBV30; D gene: NA; clone size: NA; J gene: TRBJ2-2; CDR3 DNA: TGTGCCTGGAGTGTAGGATGGGGTCGGTCCACCGGGGAGCTGTTTTTT; CDR3 protein: CAWSVGWGRSTGELFF
V gene: TRBV29-1; D gene: NA; clone size: NA; J gene: TRBJ2-5; CDR3 DNA: TGCAGCGCAGGACAGCTACAAGAGACCCAGTACTTC; CDR3 protein: CSAGQLQETQYF